These T cell receptor beta chains were read from a single sample in a study of shared clonotypes between healthy human individuals. Some clones are missing from TCRdb's copy, which holds only in-frame ones; the method was immunoSEQ multiplex PCR. Among about half a million clones listed, 70% to 80% were seen once. Sequencing input: PBMCs. These receptors originate from a woman aged 40 to 50 in good health. Some clones in this sample may be carry-over from other donors' samples. Both conserved end residues are part of each CDR3. D genes are given only for firm matches. Only part of the rows carry a size: once, few, many, or a class if the clone is expanded.

NA	TRBV2	NA	TRBJ2-7	CASLSNRGLYEQYF	TGTGCCAGCTTGTCAAACAGGGGACTCTACGAGCAGTACTTC
medium-sized	TRBV4-3	NA	TRBJ2-7	CASSQGLSGLRAEQYF	TGCGCCAGCAGCCAGGGATTATCGGGACTCCGGGCCGAGCAGTACTTC
few	TRBV4-3	TRBD2	TRBJ2-5	CASSQVPSGEETQYF	TGCGCCAGCAGCCAAGTCCCTAGCGGAGAGGAGACCCAGTACTTC
NA	TRBV6-1	TRBD1	TRBJ2-7	CASSGQGARDEQYF	TGTGCCAGCAGCGGACAGGGGGCTCGGGACGAGCAGTACTTC
NA	TRBV9	NA	TRBJ2-1	CASSPMGSYNEQFF	TGTGCCAGCAGCCCCATGGGGTCCTACAATGAGCAGTTCTTC
NA	TRBV23-1	NA	TRBJ1-5	CASSPRNQPQHF	TGCGCCAGCAGTCCGAGGAATCAGCCCCAGCATTTT
few	TRBV11-2	TRBD2	TRBJ2-5	CASSLVGGRTSQYF	TGTGCCAGCAGCTTAGTTGGCGGGAGGACTTCCCAGTACTTC
NA	TRBV27	TRBD1	TRBJ1-5	CASSHQGDSNQPQHF	TGTGCCAGCAGCCATCAGGGGGATAGCAATCAGCCCCAGCATTTT
NA	TRBV28	NA	TRBJ2-7	CASSLPGRRYEQYF	TGTGCCAGCAGTTTACCAGGGAGGCGCTACGAGCAGTACTTC
NA	TRBV4-1	TRBD1	TRBJ1-1	CASSQEGQGTEAFF	TGCGCCAGCAGCCAGGAGGGACAGGGGACTGAAGCTTTCTTT
NA	TRBV4-2	NA	TRBJ1-1	CASSQDRTNLNTEAFF	TGTGCCAGCAGCCAAGATCGGACGAATTTGAACACTGAAGCTTTCTTT
NA	TRBV19	NA	TRBJ1-3	CASFPRSDSGNTIYF	TGTGCCAGTTTCCCCCGGTCTGACTCTGGAAACACCATATATTTT
NA	TRBV2	NA	TRBJ2-3	CASKEGRVTDTQYF	TGTGCCAGCAAGGAGGGAAGGGTCACAGATACGCAGTATTTT
NA	TRBV18	NA	TRBJ2-3	CASSLGTLGTDTQYF	TGTGCCAGCTCACTCGGGACCCTTGGCACAGATACGCAGTATTTT
NA	TRBV5-6	TRBD1	TRBJ2-7	CASSRGAGGYVPSYEQYF	TGTGCCAGCAGCCGTGGGGCAGGGGGCTATGTACCGTCCTACGAGCAGTACTTC
NA	TRBV18	NA	TRBJ1-1	CASSGWASTEAFF	TGTGCCAGCTCGGGATGGGCGAGCACTGAAGCTTTCTTT
NA	TRBV6-1	NA	TRBJ1-2	CASSDWDYGYTF	TGTGCCAGCAGTGACTGGGACTATGGCTACACCTTC
NA	TRBV28	NA	TRBJ1-1	CASSLGGNRNTEAFF	TGTGCCAGCAGTTTAGGGGGGAACAGAAACACTGAAGCTTTCTTT
NA	TRBV7-8	TRBD2	TRBJ2-4	CASTETSGRVNIQYF	TGTGCCAGCACCGAGACTAGCGGGAGGGTCAACATTCAGTACTTC
NA	TRBV5-1	TRBD2	TRBJ2-2	CASSLVGGSGTGELFF	TGCGCCAGCAGCTTGGTTGGCGGGAGTGGCACCGGGGAGCTGTTTTTT
NA	TRBV30	NA	TRBJ1-2	CAWSVLFGYTF	TGTGCCTGGAGTGTACTGTTTGGCTACACCTTC
NA	TRBV19	TRBD1	TRBJ1-5	CASSFRDRGGSNQPQHF	TGTGCCAGTAGTTTCCGGGACAGGGGCGGAAGCAATCAGCCCCAGCATTTT
NA	TRBV5-4	NA	TRBJ2-1	CASTSAPSVNYNEQFF	TGTGCCAGCACCTCTGCACCTAGCGTTAACTACAATGAGCAGTTCTTC
NA	TRBV5-1	NA	TRBJ2-3	CASSLGVIWGLRTDTQYF	TGCGCCAGCAGCTTGGGGGTGATCTGGGGACTCCGCACAGATACGCAGTATTTT
NA	TRBV14	NA	TRBJ2-5	CARLQSSETQYF	TGTGCCAGACTACAATCCTCGGAGACCCAGTACTTC
NA	TRBV28	NA	TRBJ2-6	CASLSGANVLTF	TGTGCCAGCCTCTCTGGGGCCAACGTCCTGACTTTC
NA	TRBV4-2	TRBD1	TRBJ1-2	CASSRGGRGSGYTF	TGTGCCAGCAGCCGCGGGGGCAGGGGGTCTGGCTACACCTTC
once	TRBV7-9	NA	TRBJ2-1	CASSLRAESYNEQFF	TGTGCCAGCAGCTTAAGAGCGGAGTCCTACAATGAGCAGTTCTTC
NA	TRBV7-2	NA	TRBJ2-5	CASSLVSGVGETQYF	TGTGCCAGCAGCTTAGTGTCAGGGGTAGGGGAGACCCAGTACTTC
NA	TRBV7-9	NA	TRBJ1-2	CASSFGVVYGYTF	TGTGCCAGCAGCTTTGGGGTTGTCTATGGCTACACCTTC
NA	TRBV11-3	NA	TRBJ2-5	CASSSRAGETQYF	TGTGCCAGCAGCTCAAGGGCTGGAGAGACCCAGTACTTC
NA	TRBV6-1	NA	TRBJ2-1	CASTLSRYSYNEQFF	TGTGCCAGCACCTTATCCAGGTATTCCTACAATGAGCAGTTCTTC
NA	TRBV19	NA	TRBJ2-3	CASRAGVAPQYF	TGTGCCAGTAGGGCAGGGGTGGCTCCGCAGTATTTT
NA	TRBV7-9	NA	TRBJ2-2	CASSLVGRATGELFF	TGTGCCAGCAGCTTAGTCGGCAGGGCCACCGGGGAGCTGTTTTTT
many	TRBV5-1	TRBD1	TRBJ2-7	CASSLGIDRAHEQYF	TGCGCCAGCAGCTTGGGGATAGACAGGGCCCACGAGCAGTACTTC
once	TRBV28	NA	TRBJ1-2	CASSPSQDRYYGYTF	TGTGCCAGCAGCCCTTCCCAGGATCGGTACTATGGCTACACCTTC
NA	TRBV29-1	NA	TRBJ2-7	CSVEVGGSEQYF	TGCAGCGTTGAAGTAGGAGGGAGCGAGCAGTACTTC
NA	TRBV13	NA	TRBJ2-5	CASSLDTGEETQYF	TGTGCCAGCAGCTTAGACACGGGGGAAGAGACCCAGTACTTC
NA	TRBV9	TRBD1	TRBJ1-5	CASSAGTGKNGPQHF	TGTGCCAGCAGCGCCGGGACAGGGAAAAACGGCCCCCAGCATTTT
NA	TRBV11-2	TRBD2	TRBJ2-1	CASSLDLMVAGGGHEQFF	TGTGCCAGCAGCTTAGATCTAATGGTAGCGGGAGGAGGGCATGAGCAGTTCTTC
NA	TRBV18	TRBD1	TRBJ2-7	CASVQDRAYEQYF	TGTGCCAGCGTACAAGACAGGGCCTACGAGCAGTACTTC
NA	TRBV7-2	NA	TRBJ2-3	CASSSFTGSDTQYF	TGTGCCAGCAGCTCCTTCACAGGGTCAGATACGCAGTATTTT